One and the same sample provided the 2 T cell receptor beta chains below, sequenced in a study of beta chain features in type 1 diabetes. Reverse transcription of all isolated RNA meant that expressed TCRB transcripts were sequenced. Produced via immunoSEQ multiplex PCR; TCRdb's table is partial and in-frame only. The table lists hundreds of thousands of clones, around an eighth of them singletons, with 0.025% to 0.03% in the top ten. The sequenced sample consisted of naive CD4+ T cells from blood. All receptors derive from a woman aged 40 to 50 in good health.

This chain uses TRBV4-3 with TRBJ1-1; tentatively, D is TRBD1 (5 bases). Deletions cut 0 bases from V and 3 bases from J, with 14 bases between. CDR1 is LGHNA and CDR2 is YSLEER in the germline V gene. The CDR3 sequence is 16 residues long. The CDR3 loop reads CASSQDTGRGDTEAFF. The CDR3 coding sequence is TGCGCCAGCAGCCAAGATACAGGCCGGGGGGACACTGAAGCTTTCTTT.

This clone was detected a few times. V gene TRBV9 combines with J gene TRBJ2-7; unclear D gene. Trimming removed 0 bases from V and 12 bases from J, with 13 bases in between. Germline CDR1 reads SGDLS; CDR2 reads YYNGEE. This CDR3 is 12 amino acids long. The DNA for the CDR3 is TGTGCCAGCAGCGTAGGAAATAGCCACCTGTACTTC. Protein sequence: CASSVGNSHLYF.